The 20 T cell receptor beta chains given below trace back to one sample, sequenced in a study of T-cell reconstitution after alpha-beta-depleted transplantation in children. Preparation of the TCRbeta library used unique molecular identifiers. MiXCR was run by TCRdb on the PCR reads, yielding one entry per CDR3 protein. The sample contains roughly 500,000 distinct CDR3 sequences, approximately 30% of which appear only once. The specimen was PBMCs from the stem cell graft donor, collected from the stem cell graft. Receptor source: a human donor who donated a stem cell graft to a child with aplastic anemia.

V usage is TRBV28 and J usage is TRBJ2-6; tentatively, D is TRBD1 (6 bases). This CDR3 has 16 amino acids. The germline CDR1 and CDR2 sequences are MDHEN and SYDVKM. V gave up 2 bases and J gave up 4 bases, with 12 bases separating them. CDR3 region: CASSLARGAGANVLTF. CDR3 bases: TGTGCCAGCAGTTTAGCCAGGGGAGCCGGGGCCAACGTCCTGACTTTC.

The rearrangement uses TRBV12-3 or TRBV12-4 and TRBJ1-5; TRBD1 is a possible D gene (5 bases). V was clipped by 1 base and J by 2 bases, with 12 bases between them. This CDR3 contains 16 residues. The CDR3 here is CASSLGGQVGNQPQHF. The CDR3, as DNA: TGTGCCAGCAGTTTAGGGGGCCAGGTAGGCAATCAGCCCCAGCATTTT.

This sequence joins TRBV7-2 and TRBJ1-6; D remains ambiguous. V was clipped by 5 bases and J by 7 bases, with 12 bases between them. The germline gives CDR1 SGHTA, CDR2 FQGNSA. CDR3 size: 14 residues. CDR3 sequence reads: CASSGGRTNSPLHF. In DNA form, the CDR3 reads TGTGCCAGCAGCGGAGGCAGAACGAATTCACCCCTCCACTTT.

This sequence joins TRBV30 and TRBJ1-2; D is unresolved. Germline values: CDR1 GTSNPN, CDR2 SVGIG (reference sequence). V lost 3 bases to trimming and J lost 5 bases, with 13 bases between them. This CDR3 contains 13 residues. This CDR3 is CAWSPDAPYGYTF. The CDR3 DNA reads as TGTGCCTGGAGCCCGGACGCCCCATATGGCTACACCTTC.

The rearrangement joins TRBV7-9 to TRBJ2-4, with D unclear. The V end lost 5 bases, the J end lost 5 bases, and 10 bases lay between the germline ends. Germline CDR1 reads SEHNR; CDR2 reads FQNEAQ (reference sequence). CDR3 length: 13 amino acids. CDR3 loop: CASSPPVENIQYF. The CDR3 nucleotides are TGTGCCAGCAGCCCCCCCGTGGAAAACATTCAGTACTTC.

As concerns this clonotype: The conserved phenylalanine or tryptophan is not found at the CDR3 terminus, so this likely reflects a read error. The chain combines TRBV20-1 with TRBJ2-7; D remains unclear. The CDR3 is made up of 14 amino acids. Germline V gene data show CDR1 as DFQATT and CDR2 as SNEGSKA (reference sequence). V dropped 3 bases and J dropped 4 bases, with 16 bases sitting between them. Here the CDR3 DNA reads TGCAGTGCTAGGGACGGCTCTGCACGATACGAGCAGTACATC. This gives the protein CSARDGSARYEQYI.

The J gene is TRBJ2-1, the V gene TRBV5-1; D is possibly TRBD1 (6 bases). Germline CDR1 SGHRS, CDR2 YFSETQ. V was cut by 4 bases and J by 6 bases, with 8 bases left in between. The CDR3 sequence is 12 residues long. This chain's CDR3 is CASSTQGNEQFF. In nucleotides, the CDR3 is TGCGCCAGCAGCACACAGGGCAATGAGCAGTTCTTC.

This chain joins TRBV19 and TRBJ2-5; the D call may be TRBD1 or TRBD2 (5 bases each). This CDR3 has 13 amino acids. V was trimmed by 3 bases and J by 2 bases, leaving 7 bases between them. Germline V gene lookup returns CDR1 LNHDA and CDR2 SQIVND (reference sequence). This CDR3 reads CASSMRGQETQYF. The CDR3 DNA is TGTGCCAGTAGTATGAGGGGACAAGAGACCCAGTACTTC.

CDR3 DNA sequence: TGTGCCACCAGCAGAGATAGTGGGCAAGAGACCCAGTACTTC. Protein: CATSRDSGQETQYF. V and J are TRBV15 and TRBJ2-5; no clear D gene. Between the trimmed V and J ends, which lost 0 bases and 2 bases, there was a span of 7 bases. The CDR3 runs to 14 residues. The germline CDR1 and CDR2 sequences are LNHNV and YYDKDF (reference sequence).

In its sample, this clonotype was seen once. A clone one base away is much larger, so this may be a read error. This chain joins TRBV6-4 and TRBJ2-3; 10 bases agree with TRBD2. Germline loops: CDR1 MRHNA, CDR2 SNTAGT. The CDR3 is 15 amino acids. V lost 3 bases, J lost 4 bases, and 4 bases stayed unmatched. The CDR3 is CASSEASGSADTQYF. The CDR3 region has the DNA TGTGCCAGCAGTGAGGCTAGCGGGAGCGCAGATACGCAGTATTTT.

The V gene is TRBV12-3 or TRBV12-4, the J gene TRBJ2-3; the match to TRBD1 covers 10 bases. V lost 7 bases to trimming and J lost 4 bases; unmatched junction nucleotides: 8. CDR3 length: 15 residues. CDR3 sequence reads: CASIYRDRGADTQYF. DNA for the CDR3: TGTGCCAGCATCTACCGGGACAGGGGCGCAGATACGCAGTATTTT.

This clonotype was seen a few times. This chain's CDR3 is CASSRIRAGANVLTF. In DNA form, the CDR3 reads TGTGCCAGCAGCCGGATAAGGGCTGGGGCCAACGTCCTGACTTTC. The chain combines TRBV7-2 with TRBJ2-6, with D unclear. Germline V gene sequence: CDR1 SGHTA, CDR2 FQGNSA. The CDR3 totals 15 residues. V shed 5 bases and J shed 2 bases, with 10 bases lying between them.

There are many counts of this clonotype. The chain is built from TRBV20-1 and TRBJ1-6, with a weak D call TRBD1 (5 bases). This CDR3 comprises 14 residues. The germline CDR1 and CDR2 sequences are DFQATT and SNEGSKA (reference sequence). Deletions cut 0 bases from V and 7 bases from J, with 10 bases between. DNA for the CDR3: TGCAGTGCTAGAGATTCAGGGCGCAATTCACCCCTCCACTTT. Its translation is CSARDSGRNSPLHF.

The V call is TRBV7-2, the J call TRBJ2-3; 11 bases agree with TRBD2. J gave up 3 bases and V 0 bases, and 2 bases lay outside the gene matches. The CDR3 totals 16 residues. The V gene's germline CDR1 is SGHTA and CDR2 FQGNSA. CDR3 bases: TGTGCCAGCAGCTTAGCACTAGCGGGAGTAACAGATACGCAGTATTTT. Translation gives CASSLALAGVTDTQYF.

The CDR3 coding sequence is TGTGCCAGCAGCCGGGGACTAACGAGAACCCAAGAGACCCAGTACTTC. It encodes CASSRGLTRTQETQYF. The J gene is TRBJ2-5, the V gene TRBV7-6, with 7 bases lining up with TRBD2. V lost 5 bases, J lost 1 base, and 10 bases stayed unmatched. Germline CDR1 SGHVS, CDR2 FNYEAQ. The CDR3 has 16 amino acids.

The chain joins TRBV7-2 to TRBJ2-5; 9 positions match TRBD2. V was pared by 5 bases and J by 3 bases, with 4 bases of the junction left unmatched. This CDR3 comprises 14 residues. Germline CDR1 reads SGHTA; CDR2 reads FQGNSA. CDR3 bases: TGTGCCAGCAGCGGCGGGGGGGAAGAAGAGACCCAGTACTTC. Its protein is CASSGGGEEETQYF.

The table lists this clonotype with a few counts. The chain couples TRBV6-2 or TRBV6-3 to TRBJ1-1; the D gene is possibly TRBD1 (6 bases). The germline V gene encodes CDR1 MNHEY and CDR2 SVGEGT. V was trimmed by 5 bases and J by 8 bases, leaving 18 bases between them. The CDR3 length is 14 residues. CDR3 residues: CASSTPRGQGEAFF. The CDR3 DNA follows: TGTGCCAGCAGTACCCCGCGGGGCCAGGGGGAAGCTTTCTTT.

Only a few counts were recorded for this clonotype. The rearrangement joins TRBV7-9 to TRBJ2-1, with D perhaps matching TRBD2 (6 bases). The CDR3 consists of 15 residues. V gave up 5 bases and J gave up 9 bases, with 20 bases separating them. Germline V CDR1 and CDR2: SEHNR, FQNEAQ (reference sequence). This chain's CDR3 is CASSLNGPQGGEQFF. CDR3 coding DNA: TGTGCCAGCAGCCTTAACGGGCCCCAGGGAGGTGAGCAGTTCTTC.

V usage is TRBV7-6 and J usage is TRBJ2-1; TRBD2 matches at 7 bases. This CDR3 region has 16 residues. Losses at the gene ends were 1 base for V and 8 bases for J; bases not matched to a gene: 11. Germline V gene sequence: CDR1 SGHVS, CDR2 FNYEAQ. The CDR3 reads CASSLEDGRSPDEQFF. The CDR3 DNA is TGTGCCAGCAGCTTAGAGGACGGGAGGTCGCCGGATGAGCAGTTCTTC.

This sequence joins TRBV4-3 and TRBJ1-2; 9 bases map to TRBD1. The ends lost 0 bases at V and 5 bases at J; junction bases unmatched: 4. This CDR3 contains 15 residues. Germline V lookup: CDR1 LGHNA, CDR2 YSLEER. The CDR3 here is CASSQEGTGNYGYTF. The CDR3 nucleotides read TGCGCCAGCAGCCAAGAAGGGACAGGGAATTATGGCTACACCTTC.